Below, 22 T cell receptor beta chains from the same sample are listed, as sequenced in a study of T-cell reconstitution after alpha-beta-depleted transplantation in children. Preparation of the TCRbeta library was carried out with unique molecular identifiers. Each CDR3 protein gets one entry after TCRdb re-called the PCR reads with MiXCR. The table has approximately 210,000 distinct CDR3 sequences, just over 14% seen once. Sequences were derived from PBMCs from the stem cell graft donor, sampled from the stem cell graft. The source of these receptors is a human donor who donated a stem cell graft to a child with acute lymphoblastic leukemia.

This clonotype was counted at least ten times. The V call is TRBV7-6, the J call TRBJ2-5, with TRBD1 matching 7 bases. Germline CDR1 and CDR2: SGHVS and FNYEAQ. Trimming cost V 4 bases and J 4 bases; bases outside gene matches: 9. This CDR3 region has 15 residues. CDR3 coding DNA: TGTGCCAGCAGCTCCAGAGGGGACAGTTCAGAGACCCAGTACTTC. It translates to CASSSRGDSSETQYF. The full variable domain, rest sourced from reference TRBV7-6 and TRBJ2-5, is GAGVSQSPRYKVTKRGQDVALRCDPISGHVSLYWYRQALGQGPEFLTYFNYEAQQDKSGLPNDRFSAERPEGSISTLTIQRTEQRDSAMYRCASSSRGDSSETQYFGPGTRLLVL.

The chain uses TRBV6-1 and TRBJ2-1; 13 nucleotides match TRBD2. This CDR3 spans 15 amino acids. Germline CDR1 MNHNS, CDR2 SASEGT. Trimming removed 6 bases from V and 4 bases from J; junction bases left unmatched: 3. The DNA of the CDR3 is TGTGCCAGCAGGAAGGGACTAGCGGGGTACAATGAGCAGTTCTTC. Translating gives CASRKGLAGYNEQFF.

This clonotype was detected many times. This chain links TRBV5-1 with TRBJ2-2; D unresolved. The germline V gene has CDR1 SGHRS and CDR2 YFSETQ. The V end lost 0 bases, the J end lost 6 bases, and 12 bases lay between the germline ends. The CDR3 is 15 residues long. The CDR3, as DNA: TGCGCCAGCAGCTTGGGTTCGGGTATCGCCGGGGAGCTGTTTTTT. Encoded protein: CASSLGSGIAGELFF.

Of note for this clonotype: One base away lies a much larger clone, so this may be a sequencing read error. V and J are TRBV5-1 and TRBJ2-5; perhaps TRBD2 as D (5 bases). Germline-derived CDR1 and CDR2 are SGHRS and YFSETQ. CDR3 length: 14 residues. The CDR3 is CATSRVAHEETQYF. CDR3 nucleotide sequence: TGCGCCACCAGCCGAGTAGCGCATGAAGAGACCCAGTACTTC. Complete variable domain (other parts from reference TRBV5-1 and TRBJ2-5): KAGVTQTPRYLIKTRGQQVTLSCSPISGHRSVSWYQQTPGQGLQFLFEYFSETQRNKGNFPGRFSGRQFSNSRSEMNVSTLELGDSALYLCATSRVAHEETQYFGPGTRLLVL.

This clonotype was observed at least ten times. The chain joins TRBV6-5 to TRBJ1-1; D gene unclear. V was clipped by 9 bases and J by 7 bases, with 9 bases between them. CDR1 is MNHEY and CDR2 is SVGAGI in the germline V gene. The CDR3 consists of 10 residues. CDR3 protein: CASGALEAFF. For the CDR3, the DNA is TGTGCCAGTGGTGCACTTGAAGCTTTCTTT.

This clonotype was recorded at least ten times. CDR3 protein: CASSLAGREDYEQYF. CDR3 nucleotides: TGCGCCAGCAGCTTGGCCGGCAGGGAGGACTACGAGCAGTACTTC. The chain links TRBV5-1 to TRBJ2-7; the D gene is possibly TRBD2 (6 bases). The CDR3 is made up of 15 amino acids. Germline V gene lookup returns CDR1 SGHRS and CDR2 YFSETQ. Trimming took 0 bases from V and 3 from J, leaving 13 bases between them.

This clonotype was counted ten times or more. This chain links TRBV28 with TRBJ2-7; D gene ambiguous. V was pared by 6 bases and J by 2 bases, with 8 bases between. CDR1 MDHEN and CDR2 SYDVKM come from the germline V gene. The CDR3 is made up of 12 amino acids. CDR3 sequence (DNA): TGTGCCAGCAGCCTTACCCCCTACGAGCAGTACTTC. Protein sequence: CASSLTPYEQYF.

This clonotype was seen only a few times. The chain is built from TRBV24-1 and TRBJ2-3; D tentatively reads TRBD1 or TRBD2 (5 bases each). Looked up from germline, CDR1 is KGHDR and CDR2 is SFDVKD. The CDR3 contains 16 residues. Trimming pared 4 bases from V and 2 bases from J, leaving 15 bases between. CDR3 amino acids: CATSDRGRRATDTQYF. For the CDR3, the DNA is TGTGCCACCAGTGACCGGGGACGACGGGCCACAGATACGCAGTATTTT.

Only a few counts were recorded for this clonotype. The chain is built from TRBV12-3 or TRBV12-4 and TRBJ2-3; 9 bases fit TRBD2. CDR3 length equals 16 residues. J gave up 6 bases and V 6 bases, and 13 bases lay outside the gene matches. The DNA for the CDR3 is TGTGCCAGCAGCCTCTTGGGACTAGCAATAACGGATACGCAGTATTTT. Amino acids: CASSLLGLAITDTQYF.

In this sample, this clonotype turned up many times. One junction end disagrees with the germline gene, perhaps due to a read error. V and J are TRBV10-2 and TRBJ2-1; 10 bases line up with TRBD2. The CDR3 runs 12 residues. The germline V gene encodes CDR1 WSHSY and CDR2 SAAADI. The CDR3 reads CASSESVSGRDF. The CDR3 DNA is TGCGCCAGCAGTGAGTCTGTGAGCGGGAGGGACTTC.

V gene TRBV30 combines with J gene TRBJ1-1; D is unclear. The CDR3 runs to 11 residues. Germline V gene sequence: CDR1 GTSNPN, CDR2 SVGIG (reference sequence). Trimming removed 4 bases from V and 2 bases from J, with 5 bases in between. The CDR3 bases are TGTGCCTGGACACTAAACACTGAAGCTTTCTTT. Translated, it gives CAWTLNTEAFF.

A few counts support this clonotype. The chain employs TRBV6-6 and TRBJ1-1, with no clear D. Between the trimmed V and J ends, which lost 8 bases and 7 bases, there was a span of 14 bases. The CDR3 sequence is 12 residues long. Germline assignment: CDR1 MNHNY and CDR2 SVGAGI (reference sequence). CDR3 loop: CASCGERIEAFF. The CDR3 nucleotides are TGTGCCAGCTGTGGGGAGCGAATTGAAGCTTTCTTT.

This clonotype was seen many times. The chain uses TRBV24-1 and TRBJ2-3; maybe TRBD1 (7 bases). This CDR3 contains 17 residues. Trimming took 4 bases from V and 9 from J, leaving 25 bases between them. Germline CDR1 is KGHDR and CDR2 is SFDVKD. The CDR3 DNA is TGTGCCACCAGTGACCGCGACGCCGGGACAGCGGGTGAAACGCAGTATTTT. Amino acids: CATSDRDAGTAGETQYF.

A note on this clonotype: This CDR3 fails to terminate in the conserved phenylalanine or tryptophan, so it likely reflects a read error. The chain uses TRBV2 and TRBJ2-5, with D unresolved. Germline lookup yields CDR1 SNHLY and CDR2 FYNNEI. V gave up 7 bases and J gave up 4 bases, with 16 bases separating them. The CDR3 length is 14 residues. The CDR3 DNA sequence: TGTGCCAGCAACCATCGATTCACTCGAGAGACCCAGTACTTG. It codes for CASNHRFTRETQYL.

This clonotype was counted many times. The CDR3 sequence is CASSDFGSISHNEQFF. As DNA, the CDR3 is TGTGCCAGCAGCGACTTTGGGTCCATTTCCCACAATGAGCAGTTCTTC. V usage is TRBV2 and J usage is TRBJ2-1; D remains ambiguous. Trimming cost V 6 bases and J 5 bases, with 20 bases left between them. The CDR3 consists of 16 residues. Germline CDR1 and CDR2: SNHLY and FYNNEI.

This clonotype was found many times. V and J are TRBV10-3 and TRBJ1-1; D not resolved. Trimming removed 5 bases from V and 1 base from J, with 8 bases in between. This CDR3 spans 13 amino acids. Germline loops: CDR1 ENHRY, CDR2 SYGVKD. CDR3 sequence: CAISQTGNTEAFF. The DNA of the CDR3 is TGTGCCATCAGTCAGACGGGGAACACTGAAGCTTTCTTT.

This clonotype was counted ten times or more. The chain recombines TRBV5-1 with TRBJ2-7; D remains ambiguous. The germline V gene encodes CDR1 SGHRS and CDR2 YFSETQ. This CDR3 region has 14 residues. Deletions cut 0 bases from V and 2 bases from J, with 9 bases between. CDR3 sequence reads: CASSLAGGAYEQYF. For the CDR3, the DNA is TGCGCCAGCAGCTTGGCCGGCGGAGCCTACGAGCAGTACTTC.

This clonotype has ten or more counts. CDR3: CASSLEDLGTDTQYF. The CDR3 nucleotides are TGTGCCAGCAGCTTAGAAGACTTAGGGACAGATACGCAGTATTTT. This chain links TRBV7-8 with TRBJ2-3; no definite D call. CDR3 length equals 15 residues. Trimming took off 1 base at V and 3 bases at J, with 11 bases between the two ends. CDR1 is SGHVS and CDR2 is FQNEAQ in the germline V gene.

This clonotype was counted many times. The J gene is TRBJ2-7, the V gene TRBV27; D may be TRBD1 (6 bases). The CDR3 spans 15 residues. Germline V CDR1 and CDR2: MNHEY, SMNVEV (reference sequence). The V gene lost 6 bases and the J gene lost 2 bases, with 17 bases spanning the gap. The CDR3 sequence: CASSPSGAAPYEQYF. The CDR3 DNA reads TGTGCCAGCAGCCCCTCAGGGGCAGCCCCCTACGAGCAGTACTTC.

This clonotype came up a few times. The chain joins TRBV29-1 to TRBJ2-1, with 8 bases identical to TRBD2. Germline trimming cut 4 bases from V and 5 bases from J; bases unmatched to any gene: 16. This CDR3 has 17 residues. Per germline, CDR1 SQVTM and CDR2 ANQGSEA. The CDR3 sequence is CSVAPPPAGGSHNEQFF. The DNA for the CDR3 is TGCAGCGTTGCCCCCCCCCCCGCGGGAGGATCCCACAATGAGCAGTTCTTC.

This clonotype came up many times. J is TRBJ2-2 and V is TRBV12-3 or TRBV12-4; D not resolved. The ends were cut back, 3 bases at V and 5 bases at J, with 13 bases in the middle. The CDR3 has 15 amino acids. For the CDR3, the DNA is TGTGCCAGCAGTTTGCGTCTCGGCGTAACCGGGGAGCTGTTTTTT. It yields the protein CASSLRLGVTGELFF.

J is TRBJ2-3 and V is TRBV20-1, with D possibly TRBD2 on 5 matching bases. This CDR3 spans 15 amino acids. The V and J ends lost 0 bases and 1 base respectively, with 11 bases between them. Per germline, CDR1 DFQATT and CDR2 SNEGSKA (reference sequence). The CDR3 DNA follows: TGCAGTGCTAGAGATCCGGGGAAACGCACAGATACGCAGTATTTT. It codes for CSARDPGKRTDTQYF.